The TCR beta chain described here comes from a study of T cells in Graves' hyperthyroidism and ophthalmopathy. Germline V gene lookup returns CDR1 LNHDA and CDR2 SQIVND (reference sequence). J gave up 4 bases and V 5 bases, and 5 bases lay outside the gene matches. CDR3 length: 17 amino acids. TCR beta CDR3 regions were amplified from RNA. The TCR CDR3 first-round RT-PCR relied on the HTBI primer set. TCRdb itself ran the multiplex PCR reads through MiXCR, one entry per CDR3 protein. This table holds over 300,000 distinct CDR3 sequences, over 11% found once. The chain couples TRBV19 to TRBJ2-1, with 16 bases fitting TRBD2. The sequence was obtained from a woman in her sixties with Graves' hyperthyroidism. The sample taken for sequencing was blood. The CDR3 DNA is TGTGCCAGTAGTGGGACTAGCGGGAGGGCCGGATACAATGAGCAGTTCTTC. Translation gives CASSGTSGRAGYNEQFF.